The 31 T cell receptor beta chains listed next were all sequenced from one sample in a study of identical twins. TCRdb fed the 5' RACE reads into MiXCR, producing one record per CDR3 protein. The sample includes approximately 500,000 distinct CDR3 sequences, nearly 15% of them seen just once. This same sample was also taken into another study, of yellow fever vaccine responses in identical twins.

Sequenced: CD4+ T cells sorted from blood. The receptors shown here come from a woman aged 18-35 years in good health.

Only a few counts were recorded for this clonotype. The chain uses TRBV20-1 and TRBJ2-7, with 10 bases matching TRBD2. This CDR3 has 15 residues. CDR1 and CDR2 (germline): DFQATT, SNEGSKA (reference sequence). The V gene end was trimmed by 1 base and the J gene end by 0 bases; junction bases not matched to a gene: 3. The DNA for the CDR3 is TGCAGTGCTAGAGTACTAGCGGGGAGCTCCTACGAGCAGTACTTC. It codes for CSARVLAGSSYEQYF.

This clonotype appeared a few times. The chain joins TRBV28 to TRBJ2-1; either TRBD1 or TRBD2 may fit D (5 bases each). Germline CDR1 MDHEN, CDR2 SYDVKM. The germline V and J ends were trimmed by 5 bases and 4 bases, with 18 bases remaining between them. The CDR3 totals 16 residues. The CDR3: CASSLVTVPGYNEQFF. CDR3 coding DNA: TGTGCCAGCAGTCTTGTGACAGTCCCGGGGTACAATGAGCAGTTCTTC. Full variable domain (outside the CDR3, taken from reference TRBV28 and TRBJ2-1): DVKVTQSSRYLVKRTGEKVFLECVQDMDHENMFWYRQDPGLGLRLIYFSYDVKMKEKGDIPEGYSVSREKKERFSLILESASTNQTSMYLCASSLVTVPGYNEQFFGPGTRLTVL.

The chain links TRBV4-1 to TRBJ2-2; the match to TRBD1 covers 9 bases. With V trimmed by 5 bases and J by 2 bases, 6 bases remained unmatched. CDR1 is MGHRA and CDR2 is YSYEKL in the germline V gene. This CDR3 region has 16 residues. In DNA form, the CDR3 reads TGCGCCAGCAGCAACCCGGGACAGGGTAACACCGGGGAGCTGTTTTTT. Translation: CASSNPGQGNTGELFF.

This clonotype was counted only a few times. The V call is TRBV18, the J call TRBJ1-1; D unclear. The CDR3 has 12 residues. V was shortened by 5 bases and J by 7 bases, with 11 bases between the two germline ends. The germline V gene encodes CDR1 KGHSH and CDR2 LQKENI. In DNA, the CDR3 is TGTGCCAGCTCAGCACGGGAGGGTGAAGCTTTCTTT. As protein: CASSAREGEAFF.

This clonotype has a handful of counts. The CDR3 DNA reads TGTGCCAGCAGCTGGAATACAGGGGGCGCGGAAGCTTTCTTT. Protein sequence: CASSWNTGGAEAFF. The chain employs TRBV14 and TRBJ1-1; 9 bases are shared with TRBD1. CDR1 and CDR2 (germline): SGHDN, FVKESK. V trimming: 5 bases; J trimming: 8 bases; junction bases outside the gene matches: 9. The CDR3 is 14 residues long.

The chain couples TRBV7-8 to TRBJ1-2; 7 nucleotides line up with TRBD1. Per the germline V gene, CDR1 is SGHVS and CDR2 is FQNEAQ. V was clipped by 5 bases and J by 4 bases; unmatched bases: 4. The CDR3 extends over 13 amino acids. Here the CDR3 DNA reads TGTGCCAGCAGCGGACAGGCGATCTATGGCTACACCTTC. Protein: CASSGQAIYGYTF. The whole variable domain, remainder taken from reference TRBV7-8 and TRBJ1-2, is GAGVSQSPRYKVAKRGQDVALRCDPISGHVSLFWYQQALGQGPEFLTYFQNEAQLDKSGLPSDRFFAERPEGSVSTLKIQRTQQEDSAVYLCASSGQAIYGYTFGSGTRLTVV.

A few counts support this clonotype. The chain uses TRBV20-1 and TRBJ2-5; TRBD2 agrees at 13 bases. Trimming cost V 0 bases and J 4 bases; bases outside gene matches: 5. This CDR3 comprises 16 residues. Per the germline V gene, CDR1 is DFQATT and CDR2 is SNEGSKA (reference sequence). CDR3 residues: CSAREPLAGGGETQYF. For the CDR3, the DNA is TGCAGTGCTAGAGAACCACTAGCGGGAGGGGGAGAGACCCAGTACTTC.

The table lists this clonotype with many counts. This sequence joins TRBV3-1 and TRBJ2-3; D not certain. CDR3 size: 15 residues. The V end was cut by 1 base, the J end by 6 bases, with 14 bases between. Germline loops: CDR1 LGHDT, CDR2 YNNKEL (reference sequence). The CDR3: CASSQAFGIMDTQYF. The CDR3 region has the DNA TGTGCCAGCAGCCAAGCCTTTGGGATTATGGATACGCAGTATTTT.

This clonotype was picked up a small number of times. The rearrangement uses TRBV7-2 and TRBJ2-3; D is possibly TRBD2 (6 bases). CDR3 size: 16 residues. V was trimmed by 4 bases and J by 11 bases, leaving 25 bases between them. The germline CDR1 and CDR2 sequences are SGHTA and FQGNSA. CDR3 coding DNA: TGTGCCAGCAGCTACAGACTAGTGAGTTGGGCCAGTGAGCAGTATTTT. Its protein product is CASSYRLVSWASEQYF.

The genes are TRBV12-3 or TRBV12-4 and TRBJ2-1, with D uncertain. The V gene lost 7 bases and the J gene lost 3 bases, with 16 bases spanning the gap. The CDR3 has 15 amino acids. CDR3 nucleotide sequence: TGTGCCAGCACCCCGACCCTTGGGGACTACAATGAGCAGTTCTTC. Translating gives CASTPTLGDYNEQFF.

This clonotype was detected many times. The chain joins TRBV5-5 to TRBJ1-1; unclear D gene. Deletions cut 2 bases from V and 1 base from J, with 6 bases between. Germline V lookup: CDR1 SGHKS, CDR2 YYEKEE (reference sequence). This CDR3 region has 13 residues. CDR3 residues: CASSLRTNTEAFF. Written as DNA, the CDR3 is TGTGCCAGCAGCTTACGGACGAACACTGAAGCTTTCTTT.

At least ten counts were recorded for this clonotype. The chain uses TRBV5-1 and TRBJ2-1; TRBD2 matches 12 bases. Germline loops: CDR1 SGHRS, CDR2 YFSETQ. The CDR3 covers 17 residues. The V segment lost 3 bases and the J segment 7 bases; nucleotides outside the gene matches: 11. Written as DNA, the CDR3 is TGCGCCAGCAGCTCATGGACTAGCGGGGCGACACAGAATGAGCAGTTCTTC. Translating it yields CASSSWTSGATQNEQFF.

The V gene is TRBV5-4, the J gene TRBJ2-5; D not certain. CDR1 and CDR2 from the germline V gene are SGHNT and YYREEE (reference sequence). The V end was cut by 0 bases, the J end by 1 base, with 7 bases between. This CDR3 has 14 amino acids. DNA of the CDR3: TGTGCCAGCAGCTTGGTGGAACTCCAAGAGACCCAGTACTTC. Translated, it gives CASSLVELQETQYF.

The chain links TRBV29-1 to TRBJ2-3; 11 nucleotides agree with TRBD2. This CDR3 spans 15 amino acids. J gave up 0 bases and V 6 bases, and 5 bases lay outside the gene matches. CDR1 and CDR2 from the germline V gene are SQVTM and ANQGSEA. This chain's CDR3 is CSVVGTSGSTDTQYF. The CDR3 DNA sequence: TGCAGCGTCGTAGGGACTAGCGGTAGCACAGATACGCAGTATTTT.

For the CDR3, the DNA is TGTGCCAGCAGTTACTCGACCCCTAGGAACTCCTACGAGCAGTACTTC. Its protein is CASSYSTPRNSYEQYF. The chain has TRBV6-5 and TRBJ2-7, with D uncertain. The CDR3 consists of 16 residues. Trimming removed 0 bases at V and 0 bases at J, with 12 bases between. Germline V gene data show CDR1 as MNHEY and CDR2 as SVGAGI.

The V gene is TRBV9, the J gene TRBJ2-5; 7 nucleotides agree with TRBD1. Germline CDR1 is SGDLS and CDR2 is YYNGEE. This CDR3 has 14 residues. J was trimmed by 5 bases and V by 4 bases; bases with no gene match: 8. CDR3 region: CASSTLPQGETQYF. The CDR3 region has the DNA TGTGCCAGCAGCACCCTCCCACAGGGGGAGACCCAGTACTTC.

This clonotype has a handful of counts. At one boundary the junction diverges from the germline segment, which might be a read error. This chain links TRBV11-2 with TRBJ2-1; 15 nucleotides line up with TRBD2. This CDR3 is built from 16 residues. Per germline, CDR1 SGHAT and CDR2 FQNNGV. CDR3 loop: CASSLGTSGRYSEQFF. For the CDR3, the DNA is TGTGCCAGCAGCCTCGGGACTAGCGGGAGGTACAGTGAGCAGTTCTTC.

This sequence joins TRBV5-1 and TRBJ2-1; TRBD1 matches at 7 bases. J lost 0 bases, V lost 1 base, and 4 bases had no gene match. This CDR3 spans 16 amino acids. Germline CDR1 reads SGHRS; CDR2 reads YFSETQ. CDR3 sequence (DNA): TGCGCCAGCAGCTTGCAGGGACAGAGCTCCTACAATGAGCAGTTCTTC. Protein sequence: CASSLQGQSSYNEQFF.

V gene TRBV2 combines with J gene TRBJ2-5; D might be TRBD2 (5 bases). Between the trimmed V and J ends, which lost 4 bases and 5 bases, there was a span of 14 bases. CDR1 SNHLY and CDR2 FYNNEI come from the germline V gene. CDR3 length equals 14 residues. CDR3 DNA sequence: TGTGCCAGCAGTGTGGTGCCCCGAGGGGAGACCCAGTACTTC. It is translated as CASSVVPRGETQYF.

The CDR3 here is CASITGWGHTGELFF. CDR3 coding DNA: TGTGCCAGTATTACGGGGTGGGGTCACACCGGGGAGCTGTTTTTT. This rearrangement joins TRBV19 to TRBJ2-2, with TRBD2 as a possible D gene (5 bases). CDR3 length: 15 amino acids. The germline V gene encodes CDR1 LNHDA and CDR2 SQIVND (reference sequence). V was cut by 7 bases and J by 3 bases, with 15 bases left in between.

The rearrangement uses TRBV9 and TRBJ1-5, with D maybe TRBD1 (6 bases). Germline V gene sequence: CDR1 SGDLS, CDR2 YYNGEE. CDR3 size: 15 residues. The V gene lost 4 bases and the J gene lost 2 bases, with 13 bases spanning the gap. The CDR3 loop is CASSPGGGGNQPQHF. For the CDR3, the DNA is TGTGCCAGCAGCCCCGGGGGGGGCGGCAATCAGCCCCAGCATTTT.

Comment on this clonotype: At one boundary the junction diverges from the germline segment, which might be a read error. This chain links TRBV18 with TRBJ1-3; TRBD1 is a possible D gene (5 bases). Germline loops: CDR1 KGHSH, CDR2 LQKENI. The CDR3 contains 14 residues. CDR3 loop: CASSSPPEALGVYF. The CDR3 DNA sequence: TGTGCCAGCTCATCACCCCCTGAAGCGCTGGGGGTATATTTT.

This clonotype was counted many times. The V and J genes are TRBV4-1 and TRBJ2-1, with TRBD2 matching 10 bases. V was clipped by 0 bases and J by 4 bases; unmatched bases: 9. The CDR3 sequence is 18 residues long. The germline V gene encodes CDR1 MGHRA and CDR2 YSYEKL. CDR3 sequence reads: CASSQESSGGAWYNEQFF. DNA of the CDR3: TGCGCCAGCAGCCAAGAGTCCAGCGGGGGGGCCTGGTACAATGAGCAGTTCTTC.

The chain couples TRBV15 to TRBJ1-2; D is perhaps TRBD1 (6 bases). This CDR3 is built from 15 residues. Germline V gene data show CDR1 as LNHNV and CDR2 as YYDKDF (reference sequence). Trimming removed 0 bases from V and 8 bases from J, with 16 bases in between. CDR3 in DNA: TGTGCCACCAGCAGAGATAGGGGGGGAATCACAGGCTACACCTTC. This encodes CATSRDRGGITGYTF.

This rearrangement joins TRBV16 to TRBJ2-5, with 8 bases aligning to TRBD2. J gave up 4 bases and V 3 bases, and 4 bases lay outside the gene matches. CDR3 length equals 14 residues. Germline CDR1 and CDR2: KGHSY and FQNENV. The CDR3 loop reads CASSHLAGGETQYF. In nucleotides, the CDR3 is TGTGCCAGCAGCCATCTAGCGGGTGGAGAGACCCAGTACTTC.

The sample holds a few counts of this clonotype. The chain couples TRBV10-3 to TRBJ2-5; no firm D call. The CDR3 runs 14 residues. CDR1 is ENHRY and CDR2 is SYGVKD in the germline V gene. V lost 2 bases and J lost 5, with 12 bases in between. The CDR3 sequence is CAISEMGSAETQYF. The DNA for the CDR3 is TGTGCCATCAGTGAGATGGGTTCGGCGGAGACCCAGTACTTC.

V is TRBV20-1 and J is TRBJ2-4; 7 bases fit TRBD2. Trimming cost V 0 bases and J 7 bases; bases outside gene matches: 6. The CDR3 is 14 residues long. Germline CDR1 is DFQATT and CDR2 is SNEGSKA (reference sequence). CDR3 sequence reads: CSARDVRRENIQYF. In DNA, the CDR3 is TGCAGTGCTAGAGATGTGCGGCGGGAGAACATTCAGTACTTC.

The chain employs TRBV25-1 and TRBJ1-2, with D possibly TRBD1 on 6 matching bases. The CDR3 is made up of 14 amino acids. V was cut by 4 bases and J by 2 bases, with 11 bases left in between. Looked up from germline, CDR1 is MGHDK and CDR2 is SYGVNS. This CDR3 reads CASSGRGQNYGYTF. In DNA form, the CDR3 reads TGTGCCAGCAGTGGTCGGGGACAAAACTATGGCTACACCTTC.

The chain links TRBV5-1 to TRBJ2-5, with D perhaps matching TRBD1 (5 bases). From germline, CDR1 is SGHRS and CDR2 YFSETQ. Trimming took off 4 bases at V and 3 bases at J, with 16 bases between the two ends. The CDR3 runs to 15 residues. CDR3 sequence (DNA): TGCGCCAGCAGCCCACATGACAGTCTGGAAGAGACCCAGTACTTC. As protein: CASSPHDSLEETQYF.

This chain's CDR3 is CASRSAGTPYNEQFF. The CDR3 bases are TGTGCCAGCAGATCCGCCGGGACACCCTACAATGAGCAGTTCTTC. The gene calls are TRBV27 and TRBJ2-1; tentative D call: TRBD1 (6 bases). Germline V gene data show CDR1 as MNHEY and CDR2 as SMNVEV (reference sequence). The CDR3 contains 15 residues. Trimming removed 6 bases at V and 2 bases at J, with 14 bases between.

This clonotype was seen a few times. J is TRBJ1-5 and V is TRBV28; D is possibly TRBD1 (5 bases). Germline assignment: CDR1 MDHEN and CDR2 SYDVKM. The CDR3 is 14 amino acids. V was clipped by 6 bases and J by 3 bases, with 12 bases between them. CDR3 sequence: CASSYGHNNQPQHF. The CDR3 nucleotides are TGTGCCAGCAGCTATGGACACAACAATCAGCCCCAGCATTTT.